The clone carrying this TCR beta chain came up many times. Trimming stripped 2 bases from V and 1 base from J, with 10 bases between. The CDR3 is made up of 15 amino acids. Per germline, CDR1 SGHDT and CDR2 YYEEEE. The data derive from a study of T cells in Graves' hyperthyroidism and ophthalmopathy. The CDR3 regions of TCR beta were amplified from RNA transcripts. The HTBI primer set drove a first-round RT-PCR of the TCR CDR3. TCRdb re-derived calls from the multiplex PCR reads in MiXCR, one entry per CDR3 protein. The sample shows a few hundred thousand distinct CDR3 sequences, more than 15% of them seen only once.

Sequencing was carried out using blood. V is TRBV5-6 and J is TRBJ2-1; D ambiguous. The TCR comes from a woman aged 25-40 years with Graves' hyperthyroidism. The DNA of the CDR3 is TGTGCCAGCAGCTTAGGCACCCCATCCTACAATGAGCAGTTCTTC. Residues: CASSLGTPSYNEQFF.